Listed below are T cell receptor beta chains from one sample, sequenced in a study of cytomegalovirus exposure and HLA in healthy donors. Method: immunoSEQ multiplex PCR; TCRdb's copy keeps in-frame clones and lacks some. Of 70,000 to 85,000 clones listed, around 94% are singletons. Material for sequencing was PBMCs. These receptors were collected from a woman aged 18-29 years in good health and CMV-seropositive. The CDR3 runs from the conserved cysteine through the conserved F or W. A D gene is named only where the DNA matches it firmly. Size is omitted from some rows. Given values are once, few, many or a class for expanded clones.

D gene | clone size | J gene | V gene | CDR3 protein | CDR3 DNA
TRBD1 | . | TRBJ1-4 | TRBV2 | CASSTGGYEKLFF | TGTGCCAGCTCGACAGGGGGTTATGAAAAACTGTTTTTT
. | few | TRBJ1-3 | TRBV18 | CASTTGYSGNTIYF | TGTGCCAGTACTACAGGCTACTCTGGAAACACCATATATTTT
TRBD1 | . | TRBJ1-5 | TRBV5-1 | CASSLDGRGPDQPQHF | TGCGCCAGCAGCTTGGACGGCAGGGGGCCCGATCAGCCCCAGCATTTT
TRBD2 | . | TRBJ2-7 | TRBV7-2 | CASSLVLAGSNGRYEQYF | TGTGCCAGCAGCTTAGTACTAGCGGGGTCAAACGGTAGGTACGAGCAGTACTTC
TRBD1 | . | TRBJ1-4 | TRBV6-1 | CASTMGQWGEKLFF | TGTGCCAGCACAATGGGACAGTGGGGTGAAAAACTGTTTTTT
TRBD1 | . | TRBJ2-1 | TRBV5-1 | CASSLTGYPYNEQFF | TGCGCCAGCAGCCTGACAGGGTACCCCTACAATGAGCAGTTCTTC
TRBD1 | . | TRBJ2-7 | TRBV6-1 | CASSPGTGLYEQYF | TGTGCCAGCAGCCCTGGGACAGGGCTCTACGAGCAGTACTTC
TRBD1 | . | TRBJ1-1 | TRBV6-5 | CASRVTGQGPTEAFF | TGTGCCAGCAGAGTTACCGGACAGGGGCCCACTGAAGCTTTCTTT
TRBD1 | . | TRBJ1-4 | TRBV18 | CASSPPDRVLFF | TGTGCCAGCTCACCCCCGGACAGGGTTCTGTTTTTT
TRBD1 | . | TRBJ1-5 | TRBV27 | CASSFRGQGVNQPQHF | TGTGCCAGCAGTTTTCGGGGGCAGGGGGTGAATCAGCCCCAGCATTTT
. | . | TRBJ1-2 | TRBV2 | CASSVAGNYGYTF | TGTGCCAGCAGTGTGGCAGGGAACTATGGCTACACCTTC
. | . | TRBJ1-5 | TRBV30 | CAWSGRAGNQPQHF | TGTGCCTGGAGTGGCAGGGCGGGGAATCAGCCCCAGCATTTT
. | . | TRBJ1-1 | TRBV4-2 | CASSQDSRYTEAFF | TGTGCCAGCAGCCAAGATTCACGGTACACTGAAGCTTTCTTT
. | . | TRBJ1-5 | TRBV19 | CASSADMVQPQHF | TGTGCCAGTAGTGCGGACATGGTTCAGCCCCAGCATTTT
. | . | TRBJ2-3 | TRBV7-6 | CASSLSAFTDTQYF | TGTGCCAGCAGCTTAAGCGCGTTCACAGATACGCAGTATTTT
. | once | TRBJ2-3 | TRBV7-9 | CASSLRQPNRSSTDTQYF | TGTGCCAGCAGCTTAAGACAGCCTAACCGCAGTAGCACAGATACGCAGTATTTT
. | . | TRBJ2-7 | TRBV6-5 | CASSFKAGYEQYF | TGTGCCAGCAGTTTCAAGGCAGGCTACGAGCAGTACTTC
. | . | TRBJ2-3 | TRBV11-2 | CASSLIKGIDTQYF | TGTGCCAGCAGCTTAATTAAGGGGATAGATACGCAGTATTTT
. | . | TRBJ1-1 | TRBV7-2 | CASSLQGSEAFF | TGTGCCAGCAGCTTACAGGGGAGTGAAGCTTTCTTT
TRBD1 | . | TRBJ1-2 | TRBV6-1 | CAIRPGTGIYYGYTF | TGTGCCATCCGCCCTGGGACAGGGATCTACTATGGCTACACCTTC
TRBD2 | . | TRBJ2-6 | TRBV4-2 | CASSQDGGAGANVLTF | TGTGCCAGCAGCCAAGATGGGGGGGCTGGGGCCAACGTCCTGACTTTC
. | . | TRBJ2-1 | TRBV12-2 | CASRLHTTTSGPNNNEQFF | TGTGCAAGTCGCTTACATACTACGACTAGCGGGCCCAATAACAATGAGCAGTTCTTC
TRBD1 | . | TRBJ2-5 | TRBV2 | CASATNRQGARETQYF | TGTGCCAGCGCCACCAACCGACAGGGGGCGCGAGAGACCCAGTACTTC
. | . | TRBJ2-6 | TRBV30 | CAWSLGGGSGANVLTF | TGTGCCTGGAGTCTCGGCGGCGGCTCTGGGGCCAACGTCCTGACTTTC
. | . | TRBJ1-1 | TRBV19 | CASSTSDSVDFF | TGTGCCAGTAGTACGTCCGACAGTGTTGATTTCTTT
. | . | TRBJ1-2 | TRBV11-2 | CASSLEAGANYGYTF | TGTGCCAGCAGCTTAGAGGCAGGCGCTAACTATGGCTACACCTTC
. | . | TRBJ2-3 | TRBV29-1 | CSVVWGVGDTQYF | TGCAGCGTTGTGTGGGGGGTGGGGGATACGCAGTATTTT
. | . | TRBJ1-1 | TRBV11-2 | CASSSAGGASEAFF | TGTGCCAGCAGCTCGGCCGGGGGGGCCAGTGAAGCTTTCTTT
TRBD2 | few | TRBJ2-2 | TRBV6-6 | CASSPTSDLNTGELFF | TGTGCCAGCAGCCCGACTAGCGACCTGAACACCGGGGAGCTGTTTTTT
. | . | TRBJ2-5 | TRBV20-1 | CSAAVSETQYF | TGCAGTGCTGCAGTGTCGGAGACCCAGTACTTC
. | . | TRBJ1-1 | TRBV19 | CASSIGGAEAFF | TGTGCCAGTAGTATAGGAGGCGCTGAAGCTTTCTTT
. | medium-sized | TRBJ2-7 | TRBV7-7 | CANPHRGEQYF | TGTGCCAACCCACATAGGGGAGAGCAGTACTTC
TRBD2 | . | TRBJ2-1 | TRBV5-8 | CASSQELSGGYEQFF | TGTGCCAGCAGCCAGGAGCTGTCGGGAGGCTATGAGCAGTTCTTC
. | . | TRBJ1-6 | TRBV11-2 | CASSHAGGRDPPLHF | TGTGCCAGCAGCCATGCGGGGGGGCGCGACCCACCCCTCCACTTT